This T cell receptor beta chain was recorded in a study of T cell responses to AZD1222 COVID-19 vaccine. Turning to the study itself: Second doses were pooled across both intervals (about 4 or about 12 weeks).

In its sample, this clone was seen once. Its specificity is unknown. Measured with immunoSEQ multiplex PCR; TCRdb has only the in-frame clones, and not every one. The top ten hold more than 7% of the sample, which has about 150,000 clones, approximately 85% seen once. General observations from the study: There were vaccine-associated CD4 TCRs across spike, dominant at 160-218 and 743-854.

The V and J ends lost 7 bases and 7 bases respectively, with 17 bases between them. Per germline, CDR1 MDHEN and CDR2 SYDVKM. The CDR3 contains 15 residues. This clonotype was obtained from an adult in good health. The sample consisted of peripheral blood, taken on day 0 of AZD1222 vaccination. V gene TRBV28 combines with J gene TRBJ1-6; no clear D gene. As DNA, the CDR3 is TGTGCCAGCAATTCCCATGGGGAAGGGAATTCACCCCTCCACTTT. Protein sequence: CASNSHGEGNSPLHF. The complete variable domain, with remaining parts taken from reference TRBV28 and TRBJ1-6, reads DVKVTQSSRYLVKRTGEKVFLECVQDMDHENMFWYRQDPGLGLRLIYFSYDVKMKEKGDIPEGYSVSREKKERFSLILESASTNQTSMYLCASNSHGEGNSPLHFGNGTRLTVT.